The sequence of this T cell receptor beta chain was determined in a study of T cell responses to AZD1222 COVID-19 vaccine. Study-wide points: Elevations in Spike-specific TCR breadth and depth followed administration of two AZD1222 doses.

Measured with immunoSEQ multiplex PCR; TCRdb has only the in-frame clones, and not every one. The sample has approximately 190,000 clones, roughly 93% seen once. The CDR3 covers 16 residues. The V gene lost 2 bases and the J gene lost 7 bases, with 18 bases spanning the gap. Germline lookup yields CDR1 MNHNS and CDR2 SASEGT. Concerning this clone: Its antigen is still unknown.

The J gene is TRBJ1-5, the V gene TRBV6-1; D is perhaps TRBD1 (6 bases). Source: peripheral blood, taken on day 0 of AZD1222 vaccination. The TCR sequence derives from an adult in good health. Written as DNA, the CDR3 is TGTGCCAGCAGTGAACGAGATGGACAGTACATACAGCCCCAGCATTTT. It is translated as CASSERDGQYIQPQHF.